This is a list of T cell receptor beta chains from one sample in a study of B cell selection in AIRE deficiency. Only in-frame clones appear in the TCRdb table, and some are missing; sequencing was by immunoSEQ multiplex PCR. The sample has about 18,000 clones, about 92% seen once; the top ten hold 0.89%. The sample consisted of CD4+CD25+ Tregs sorted from PBMCs. The source of these receptors is a human donor in good health. CDR3s include the opening cysteine and the closing phenylalanine or tryptophan. Only part of the rows carry a size: once, few, many, or a class if the clone is expanded.

clone_size	j_call	v_call	cdr3_aa
NA	TRBJ1-5	TRBV28	CASSARDRGSNQPQHF
NA	TRBJ2-7	TRBV2	CASSGQAKRAGKKFYEQYF
NA	TRBJ1-5	TRBV29-1	CSVLTGNQPQHF
once	TRBJ2-7	TRBV11-2	CASSLNADFSYEQYF
NA	TRBJ2-1	TRBV27	CASRPGQGVLGGNEQFF
NA	TRBJ2-1	TRBV5-4	CASSQKLYEQFF
NA	TRBJ1-1	TRBV19	CASSSFGQGATEAFF
NA	TRBJ2-7	TRBV27	CASSLIRGVPYEQYF
NA	TRBJ2-5	TRBV5-4	CASSLAPALYQETQYF
NA	TRBJ1-6	TRBV7-2	CASSLGSGSPLHF
NA	TRBJ2-7	TRBV6-6	CASSGGGNAHYEQYF
NA	TRBJ2-7	TRBV5-6	CASSIGLADEQYF
once	TRBJ1-1	TRBV27	CASSLSKRAWNTEAFF
NA	TRBJ2-2	TRBV7-2	CASSEDPWDTGELFF
NA	TRBJ2-7	TRBV2	CASSEQVSYEQYF
NA	TRBJ2-3	TRBV13	CASSPRTGSEDTQYF